This TCR beta chain was recorded in a study of T cells after yellow fever vaccination. Overall study findings and caveats: One caveat is that FACS-sorted repertoires could contain abundant clonotypes contaminating from the bulk population. Relatively few clonotypes were ones that appeared in both CD4 and CD8 compartments. Booster sampling recovered most clones from primary vaccination (about 97% CD4, 88% CD8).

Making TCR cDNA involved 5'RACE template switching, which added UMIs and a universal primer site. TCRdb reprocessed the 5' RACE reads with MiXCR, giving one entry per CDR3 protein. The sample includes more than 95,000 distinct CDR3 sequences, under 8% of them seen just once. Worth noting for this clonotype: Its antigen is not known.

This sample comprised CD4+ T cells sorted from PBMCs, obtained roughly 10 days after the first yellow fever vaccination. The source is a man aged 18-30 years who received the YFV17D yellow fever vaccine.

In nucleotides, the CDR3 is TGCGCCAGCAGCCATCAAGACGCCAGCAATCAGCCCCAGCATTTT. Translated: CASSHQDASNQPQHF. The rearrangement links TRBV4-1 to TRBJ1-5; no firm D call. The CDR3 has 15 amino acids. The V end was cut by 3 bases, the J end by 1 base, with 10 bases between. Germline CDR1 reads MGHRA; CDR2 reads YSYEKL.